This TCR beta chain was captured by sequencing in a study of CD8+ T cells in alopecia areata (dated 2018 in TCRdb). Regarding the study in general: Treated patients were enrolled in an open-label pilot trial of oral tofacitinib at 5 to 10 mg twice daily for moderate-to-severe alopecia areata. Patients received tofacitinib for 6 to 18 months and were then followed off drug for 6 months to check for delayed response and recurrence. Disease severity in treated patients was measured with the SALT score, which quantifies the percentage of affected scalp surface area. In both human patients and the C3H/HeJ mouse model, the study applied high-throughput TCRbeta sequencing to look at T cell clonal expansion in alopecia areata. Scalp tissue and sorted CD4+ and CD8+ peripheral blood T cells from patchy and totalis/universalis alopecia areata patients and from healthy controls were covered by human TCRbeta sequencing. Biopsies were taken from tofacitinib-treated patients at baseline and at 4 and 24 weeks of treatment, and a later scalp biopsy was taken in several of the tofacitinib-treated patients. Scalp clonality was compared across normal scalp (n=4), patchy alopecia areata scalp (n=8), and alopecia totalis/universalis scalp (n=8). The RNA source kit depended on sample type: the PAXgene miRNA kit for fixed scalp, the miRNeasy kit for PBMCs, and the RNeasy kit for mouse skin. TCRbeta CDR3 regions were amplified by immunoSEQ multiplex PCR using 35 Vbeta forward and 13 Jbeta reverse primers.

What the authors observed across the whole study: Scalp clonality and the number of expanded CD8+ clones among the top 100 scalp clones were significantly decreased by tofacitinib. During tofacitinib treatment, many expanded lesional clones remained in scalp and blood, and this persistence may partly explain relapse after treatment is stopped. Compared with normal scalp, lesional scalp, particularly in alopecia totalis/universalis, had higher clonality and more expanded CD8+ clones, which suggests antigenic drive. Because the treated cohort was small and had just a single nonresponder, larger studies are needed to establish links between baseline CD8+ expansion and response. TCR sequences shared between patients were less clear than in mice, possibly partly because of HLA diversity in the patient population. Unlike mouse skin, which is dominated by gammadelta T cells, normal human skin has resident alphabeta T cells that are also sequenced, and this complicates analysis of the scalp TCR repertoire.

The time point label for this specimen denotes: 24 weeks on oral tofacitinib. This specimen's treatment or condition label, interpreted: oral pan-JAK inhibitor, 5-10 mg twice daily. Lesional scalp punch biopsies and peripheral blood were collected from alopecia areata patients. PBMCs were isolated by density centrifugation and stained for CD3, CD4 and CD8, and CD4+ and CD8+ T cells were sorted on a FACSAria. To note about this clone: Its target antigen remains unknown. The input lacks base qualities; no much larger clone sits a single base away.

The protocol used for the library was the immunoSEQ multiplex PCR assay. For TCR sequencing, RNA was extracted from every sample and reverse transcribed into cDNA to serve as template. First-strand cDNA was synthesized with SuperScript III using a 2:1 mix of oligo-dT and random hexamers. Amplification bias was assessed with a synthetic immune receptor repertoire, and residual bias was removed computationally. In the authors' own workflow: Raw reads were preprocessed for error removal, and CDR3 was defined according to IMGT conventions as running from the conserved cysteine to phenylalanine. Clonality was calculated as 1 minus Shannon entropy normalized by log2 of the number of productive unique TCRs. Scalp TCRbeta sequences were cross-referenced with sorted blood CD4 and CD8 repertoires so that the CD4 or CD8 identity of scalp clones could be inferred. TCRdb took this table from immuneACCESS and kept in-frame rearrangements with V and J called. Such tables lack part of the clones; where checked against another copy, unresolved V genes explain under half of the gap, and the rest is unexplained. V and J calls and clone size are given by that table; D and trimming were obtained from the DNA. The sample has 190,000 or so clones on record, more than 45% of them singletons. The ten top clones hold 5.5% of the sample.

CDR3 length: 16 amino acids, cysteine to phenylalanine. The read is trimmed to its CDR3 DNA, 48 bases read in frame from base 1. V and J lose 8 bases and 1 base, and a span of 20 bases separates them. CDR1 LNHDA and CDR2 SQIVND are derived from the germline V gene (reference sequence). The sequence is built from TRBV19 and TRBJ2-5, with a tentative D gene TRBD1 over 8 matching bases. The clonotype comes from a human donor with alopecia areata. Sequencing was performed on CD4+ T cells sorted from blood, taken at week 24, from a patient treated with tofacitinib. CDR3 reads: CASSSGTGAFQETQYF. The nucleotide sequence is given as TGTGCCAGTTCCAGCGGGACAGGAGCTTTCCAAGAGACCCAGTACTTC.